The clone carrying this TCR beta chain was found once. Its target is unknown. The trim removed 0 bases at V and 5 bases at J, leaving 5 bases unmatched. The V gene's germline CDR1 is SGDLS and CDR2 YYNGEE. The CDR3 is 15 residues long. This sample is part of a study of CD8 T cells in Susac syndrome. Study-level background: The Susac syndrome patients were therapy-naive, on corticosteroids, or on intravenous immunoglobulin alone at blood draw.

Notes on the study in general: Susac syndrome CD4+ T cell repertoires showed no clonal expansion.

An amount of RNA that ranged from roughly 0.45 to 1 ug was reverse transcribed with random hexamers. immunoSEQ multiplex PCR amplified TCR beta CDR3 across 54 Vbeta, 13 Jbeta. MiXCR was run by TCRdb on the immunoSEQ multiplex PCR reads, yielding one entry per CDR3 protein. The sample shows under 200,000 distinct CDR3 sequences, approximately 94% of them seen only once. Negative magnetic isolation gave CD8+ and CD4+ cells; FACS enriched CD8+ TEMRA. V is TRBV9 and J is TRBJ1-1, with 9 bases identical to TRBD1. The TCR was taken from a human donor with Susac syndrome. The specimen sequenced was CD4+ T cells from PBMCs. Here the CDR3 DNA reads TGTGCCAGCAGCGTAGGGGGACAGGGAGGGACTGAAGCTTTCTTT. Encoded protein: CASSVGGQGGTEAFF.